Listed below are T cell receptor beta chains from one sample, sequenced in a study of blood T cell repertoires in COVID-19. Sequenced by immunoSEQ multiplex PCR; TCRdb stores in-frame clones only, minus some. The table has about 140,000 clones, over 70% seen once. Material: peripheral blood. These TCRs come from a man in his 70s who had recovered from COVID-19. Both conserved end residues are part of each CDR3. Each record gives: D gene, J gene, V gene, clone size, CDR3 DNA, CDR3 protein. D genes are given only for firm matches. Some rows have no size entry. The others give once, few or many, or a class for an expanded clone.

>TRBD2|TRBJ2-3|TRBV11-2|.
TGTGCCAGCAGCTTAGGAGCGGGAACCACAAATACGCAGTATTTT
CASSLGAGTTNTQYF
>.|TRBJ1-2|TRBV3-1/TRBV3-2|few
TGTGCCAGCAGCCAAATCGAAAACAGGAACTATGGCTACACCTTC
CASSQIENRNYGYTF
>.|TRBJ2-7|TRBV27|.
TGTGCCAGCAGTTTTAGGAGCGCCCACGACGAGCAGTACTTC
CASSFRSAHDEQYF
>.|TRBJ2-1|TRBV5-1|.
TGCGCCAGCAGCCTAGGCCACAATGAGCAGTTCTTC
CASSLGHNEQFF
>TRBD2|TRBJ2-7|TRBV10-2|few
TGCGCCAGCAGCATAGCGGGCGGCGTTGCCGAGCAGTACTTC
CASSIAGGVAEQYF
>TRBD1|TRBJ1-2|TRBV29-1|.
TGCAGCGTTGAAAGACAGGGGACCGGCTACACCTTC
CSVERQGTGYTF
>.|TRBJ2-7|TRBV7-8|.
TGTGCCAGCAGCTTGTTACGGCGGCCCCACTCCTACGAGCAGTACTTC
CASSLLRRPHSYEQYF
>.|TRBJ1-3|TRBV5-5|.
TGTGCCAGCAGCTTCCTCGGGGAACTCTCTGGAAACACCATATATTTT
CASSFLGELSGNTIYF
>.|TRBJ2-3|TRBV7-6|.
TGTGCCAGCAGCCTCGGAGAGCGGAACACAGATACGCAGTATTTT
CASSLGERNTDTQYF
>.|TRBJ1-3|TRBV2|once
TGTGCCAGCAGTGAGATCAGGGGAACAGGAAACACCATATATTTT
CASSEIRGTGNTIYF
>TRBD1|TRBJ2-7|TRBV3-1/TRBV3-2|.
TGTGCCAGCAGCCAAGGAGGGGACAGTTCCTACGAGCAGTACTTC
CASSQGGDSSYEQYF
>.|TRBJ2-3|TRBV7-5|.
TGTGCCAGAAGCTTAGGAGGGAGAGGGGGCGTGGATACGCAGTATTTT
CARSLGGRGGVDTQYF
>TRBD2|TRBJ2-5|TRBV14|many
TGTGCCAGCAGCCCCGTGGGTAGCGGGAACCAAGAGACCCAGTACTTC
CASSPVGSGNQETQYF
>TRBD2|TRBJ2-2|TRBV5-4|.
TGTGCCAGCAGCCCGACTAGCGGGAGAAAGGATGCCGGGGAGCTGTTTTTT
CASSPTSGRKDAGELFF
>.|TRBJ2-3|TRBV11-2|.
TGTGCCAGCAGCTGGGGAGCCTTGGGCGGAGTCACAGATACGCAGTATTTT
CASSWGALGGVTDTQYF
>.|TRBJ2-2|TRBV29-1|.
TGCAGCGTTGGGGAGACCCTGGCGGGCACCGGGGAGCTGTTTTTT
CSVGETLAGTGELFF
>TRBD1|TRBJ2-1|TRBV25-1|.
TGTGCCAGCAGCGCCGCCGAAGACAGGGGGCAAGGTGAGCAGTTCTTC
CASSAAEDRGQGEQFF
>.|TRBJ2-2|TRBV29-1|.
TGCAGCGTTGAATTGGACAGTTTGAACACCGGGGAGCTGTTTTTT
CSVELDSLNTGELFF
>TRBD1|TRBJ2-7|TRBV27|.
TGTGCCAGCAGTTTAGGGACAGGGGGAATCGAGCAGTACTTC
CASSLGTGGIEQYF
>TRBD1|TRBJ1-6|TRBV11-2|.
TGTGCCAGCAGCAACCCAACAGGGGGCTCCTATAATTCACCCCTCCACTTT
CASSNPTGGSYNSPLHF
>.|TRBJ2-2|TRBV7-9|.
TGTGCCAGCAGCTTAGGACCGTTTCGGGGGAAGGACACCGGGGAGCTGTTTTTT
CASSLGPFRGKDTGELFF
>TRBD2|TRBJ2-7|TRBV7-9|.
TGTGCCAGCACCCAAGGCCCGGGACTAGCGTGGGAGCAGTACTTC
CASTQGPGLAWEQYF
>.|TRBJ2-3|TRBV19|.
TGTGCCAGTAAATCGGGGGAGTGGGGCACAGATACGCAGTATTTT
CASKSGEWGTDTQYF
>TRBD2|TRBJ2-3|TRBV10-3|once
TGTGCCATCAGTGAGGTGACTAGCGGCTCCACAGATACGCAGTATTTT
CAISEVTSGSTDTQYF
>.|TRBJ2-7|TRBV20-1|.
TGCAGTGCTAGTTGGCGGAACGAGCAGTACTTC
CSASWRNEQYF
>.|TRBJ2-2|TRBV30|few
TGTGCCTGGAGTTCGACTCCTCTGAGCGGGGAGCTGTTTTTT
CAWSSTPLSGELFF
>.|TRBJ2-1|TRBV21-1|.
TGTGCCAGCAGCAAAGAGCGGCTCAATGAGCAGTTCTTC
CASSKERLNEQFF
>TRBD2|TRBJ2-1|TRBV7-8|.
TGTGCCAGCAGCTCTTCTAGCGGGAGGGCCAATGAGCAGTTCTTC
CASSSSSGRANEQFF
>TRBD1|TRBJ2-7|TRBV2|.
TGTGCCAGCAGGCCGGGACAGGGTGCTCGAGAGCAGTACTTC
CASRPGQGAREQYF
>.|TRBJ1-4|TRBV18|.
TGTGCCAGCTCACCGGGAGCAACTAATGAAAAACTGTTTTTT
CASSPGATNEKLFF
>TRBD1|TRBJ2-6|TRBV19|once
TGTGCCAGTAGGCAGACAGGGGGGGTTTCTGGGGCCAACGTCCTGACTTTC
CASRQTGGVSGANVLTF